Sequencing of this TCR beta chain was carried out in a study of human T cells and chemical hapten exposure (dated by TCRdb to the early 2020s). Regarding the research as a whole: The libraries were sequenced as a pool, and the TCR yield per sample differed mostly because of small variations in library volumes within the pool. The study tracked peripheral blood TCR repertoire changes in vivo during primary and secondary sensitization to the hapten diphenylcyclopropenone (DPC) in alopecia patients. For every blood RNA sample, sequencing covered both the TCR alpha and TCR beta chains.

Libraries were constructed by RACE. Data came from a NextSeq 500. Library preparation attached unique molecular identifiers to individual cDNA molecules for quantitative, reproducible TCR counting. Per the authors' processing: The median number of TCRs per sample was some 100,000, ranging from 23,224 to 690,600. The Decombinator software suite was used to annotate the V, J and CDR3 of the TCR reads. For the PS versus PT1 abundance plots, all samples were subsampled to the same number of TCRs (28,000). Expanded TCRs were defined as absent before sensitization and observed at least eight times at the 2-week time point. In TCRdb, the public reads were trimmed at Q25 with fastp and aligned with MiXCR, with productive beta chains retained. Each record represents a unique CDR3 protein, reported with the most common genes and DNA among its rows. These V and J calls are TCRdb output, not the study's own analysis. This sample is represented by roughly 48,000 distinct CDR3 sequences; 3.5% to 4.5% of them were singletons. The biggest ten clones account for 5.8% of the sample.

Reading from cysteine to phenylalanine, the CDR3 counts 15 amino acids. Only CDR3 DNA is held: 45 bases, read in frame from base 1. Looking up the germline V gene yields CDR1 SGHVS and CDR2 FQNEAQ. V lost 2 bases and J lost 6 bases, and the count of bases not matched to a germline gene is 3. The time point label, as the study defines it: healthy volunteer bleed at 2 weeks. Total RNA was isolated from unfractionated whole blood collected in Tempus Blood RNA tubes. Five or six healthy volunteers served as TCR sequencing controls and were bled at day 0, 2 weeks and 6 weeks. This clonotype was seen ten or more times. Its antigen is not yet known. No per-base quality is available; no much larger clone lies one base away. The paper's findings and limits, for the study overall: DPC sensitization did not change how many TCRs were above 1 in 1000 frequency, and no evidence was found of alterations in global repertoire structure. Repeated subsampling changed both the strength of the expansion versus patch-test correlation and the threshold at which the correlation became significant.

The specimen was whole blood. The chain couples TRBV7-8 to TRBJ1-5, and TRBD1 aligns with 11 junction nucleotides. This receptor was obtained from a human donor in good health. Some clones in this sample may be carry-over from other donors' samples. The CDR3 here reads CASSLSGTGGQPQHF. In nucleotides, the sequence is TGTGCCAGCAGCTTATCCGGGACAGGGGGTCAGCCCCAGCATTTT.